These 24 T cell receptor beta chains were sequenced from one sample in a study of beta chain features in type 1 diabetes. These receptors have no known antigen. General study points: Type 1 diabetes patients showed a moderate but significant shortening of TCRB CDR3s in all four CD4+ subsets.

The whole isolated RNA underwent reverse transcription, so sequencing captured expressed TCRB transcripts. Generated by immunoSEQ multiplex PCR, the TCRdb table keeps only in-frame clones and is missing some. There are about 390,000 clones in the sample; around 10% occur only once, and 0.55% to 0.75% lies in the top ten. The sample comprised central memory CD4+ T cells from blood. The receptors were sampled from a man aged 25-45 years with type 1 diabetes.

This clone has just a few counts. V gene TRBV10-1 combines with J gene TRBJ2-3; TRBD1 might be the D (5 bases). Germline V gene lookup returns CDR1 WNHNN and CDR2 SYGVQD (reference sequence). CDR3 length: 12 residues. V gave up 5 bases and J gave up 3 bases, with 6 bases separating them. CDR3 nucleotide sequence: TGCGCCAGCAGTCGACAGACAGATACGCAGTATTTT. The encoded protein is CASSRQTDTQYF.

CDR3 coding DNA: TGTGCCAGCAGTTTAAGCGGGAGCTCCTACAATGAGCAGTTCTTC. Its translation is CASSLSGSSYNEQFF. This chain uses TRBV6-1 with TRBJ2-1; 8 bases align to TRBD2. CDR3 size: 15 residues. V lost 5 bases to trimming and J lost 0 bases; unmatched junction nucleotides: 3. Germline V lookup: CDR1 MNHNS, CDR2 SASEGT.

CDR3 bases: TGCGCCAGCAGGGGACAGAGGCCGGAGACCCAGTACTTC. Translation: CASRGQRPETQYF. This sequence joins TRBV5-1 and TRBJ2-5; TRBD1 matches 7 bases. The CDR3 totals 13 residues. Looked up from germline, CDR1 is SGHRS and CDR2 is YFSETQ. Germline trimming cut 5 bases from V and 5 bases from J; bases unmatched to any gene: 6.

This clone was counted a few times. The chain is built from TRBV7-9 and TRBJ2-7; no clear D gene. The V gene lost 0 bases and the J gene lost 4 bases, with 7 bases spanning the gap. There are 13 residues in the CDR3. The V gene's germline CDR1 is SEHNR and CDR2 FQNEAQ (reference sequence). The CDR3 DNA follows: TGTGCCAGCAGCTTAGCGACGGGTTACGAGCAGTACTTC. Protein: CASSLATGYEQYF.

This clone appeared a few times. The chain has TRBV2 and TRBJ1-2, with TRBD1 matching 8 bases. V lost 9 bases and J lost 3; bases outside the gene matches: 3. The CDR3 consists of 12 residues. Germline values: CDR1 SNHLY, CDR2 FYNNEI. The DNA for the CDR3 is TGTGCCAGTGCGGGACAGGACTATGGCTACACCTTC. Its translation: CASAGQDYGYTF.

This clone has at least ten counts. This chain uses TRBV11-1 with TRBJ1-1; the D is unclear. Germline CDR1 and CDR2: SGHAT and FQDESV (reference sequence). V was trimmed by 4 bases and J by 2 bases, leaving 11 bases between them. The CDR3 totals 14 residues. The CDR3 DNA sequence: TGTGCCAGCAGCTCGGGATGGAGAAACACTGAAGCTTTCTTT. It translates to CASSSGWRNTEAFF.

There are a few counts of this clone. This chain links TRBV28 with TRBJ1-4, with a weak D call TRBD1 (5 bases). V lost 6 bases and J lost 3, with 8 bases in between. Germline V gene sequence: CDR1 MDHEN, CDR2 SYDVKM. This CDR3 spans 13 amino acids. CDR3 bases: TGTGCCAGCAGATGGGGGTCTAATGAAAAACTGTTTTTT. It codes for CASRWGSNEKLFF.

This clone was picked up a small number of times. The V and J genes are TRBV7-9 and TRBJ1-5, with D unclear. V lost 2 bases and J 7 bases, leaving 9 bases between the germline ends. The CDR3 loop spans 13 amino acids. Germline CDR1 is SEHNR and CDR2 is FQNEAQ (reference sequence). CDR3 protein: CASSLRQDQPQHF. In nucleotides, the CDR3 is TGTGCCAGCAGCTTACGGCAGGACCAGCCCCAGCATTTT. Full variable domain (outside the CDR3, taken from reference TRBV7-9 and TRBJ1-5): DTGVSQNPRHKITKRGQNVTFRCDPISEHNRLYWYRQTLGQGPEFLTYFQNEAQLEKSRLLSDRFSAERPKGSFSTLEIQRTEQGDSAMYLCASSLRQDQPQHFGDGTRLSIL.

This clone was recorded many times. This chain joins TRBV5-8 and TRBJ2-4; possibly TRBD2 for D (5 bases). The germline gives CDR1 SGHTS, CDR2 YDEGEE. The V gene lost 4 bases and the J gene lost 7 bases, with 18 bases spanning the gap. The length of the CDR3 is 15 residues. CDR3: CASSPLTGTGNIQYF. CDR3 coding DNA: TGTGCCAGCAGCCCTTTGACGGGAACGGGGAACATTCAGTACTTC.

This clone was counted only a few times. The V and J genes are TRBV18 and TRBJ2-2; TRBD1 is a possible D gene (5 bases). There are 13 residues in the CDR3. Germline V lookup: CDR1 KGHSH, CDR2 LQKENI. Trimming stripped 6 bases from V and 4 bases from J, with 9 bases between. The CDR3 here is CASSPGFTGELFF. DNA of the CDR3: TGTGCCAGCTCCCCAGGGTTCACCGGGGAGCTGTTTTTT.

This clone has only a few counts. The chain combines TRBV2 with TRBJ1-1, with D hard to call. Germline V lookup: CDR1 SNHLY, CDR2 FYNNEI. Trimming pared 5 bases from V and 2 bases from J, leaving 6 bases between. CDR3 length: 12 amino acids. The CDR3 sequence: CASSTANTEAFF. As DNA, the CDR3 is TGTGCCAGCAGTACAGCAAACACTGAAGCTTTCTTT. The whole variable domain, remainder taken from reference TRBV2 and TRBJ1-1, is EPEVTQTPSHQVTQMGQEVILRCVPISNHLYFYWYRQILGQKVEFLVSFYNNEISEKSEIFDDQFSVERPDGSNFTLKIRSTKLEDSAMYFCASSTANTEAFFGQGTRLTVV.

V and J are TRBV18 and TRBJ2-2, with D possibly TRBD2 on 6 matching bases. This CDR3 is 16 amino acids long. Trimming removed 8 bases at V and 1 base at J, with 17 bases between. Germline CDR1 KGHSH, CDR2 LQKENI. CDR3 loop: CASTLLAARNTGELFF. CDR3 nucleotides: TGTGCCAGCACCTTATTAGCGGCCCGGAACACCGGGGAGCTGTTTTTT.

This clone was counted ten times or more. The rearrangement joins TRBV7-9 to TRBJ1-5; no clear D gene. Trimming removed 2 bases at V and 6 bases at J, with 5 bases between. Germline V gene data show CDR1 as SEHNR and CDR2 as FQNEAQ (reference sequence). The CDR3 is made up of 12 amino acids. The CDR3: CASSLLSQPQHF. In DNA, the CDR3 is TGTGCCAGCAGCTTATTGAGTCAGCCCCAGCATTTT.

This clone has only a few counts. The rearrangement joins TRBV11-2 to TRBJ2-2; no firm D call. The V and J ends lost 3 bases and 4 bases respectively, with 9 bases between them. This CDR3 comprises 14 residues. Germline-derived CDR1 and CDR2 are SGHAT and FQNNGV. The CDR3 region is CASSFGRATGELFF. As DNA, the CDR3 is TGTGCCAGCAGCTTCGGTAGAGCCACCGGGGAGCTGTTTTTT.

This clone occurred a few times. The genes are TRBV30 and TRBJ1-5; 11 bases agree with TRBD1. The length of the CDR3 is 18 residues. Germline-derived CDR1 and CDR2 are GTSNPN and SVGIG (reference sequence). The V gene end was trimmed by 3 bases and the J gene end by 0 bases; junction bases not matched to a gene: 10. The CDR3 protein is CAWRPGTGGSLSNQPQHF. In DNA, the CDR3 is TGTGCCTGGAGACCTGGGACAGGGGGGAGTCTTAGCAATCAGCCCCAGCATTTT.

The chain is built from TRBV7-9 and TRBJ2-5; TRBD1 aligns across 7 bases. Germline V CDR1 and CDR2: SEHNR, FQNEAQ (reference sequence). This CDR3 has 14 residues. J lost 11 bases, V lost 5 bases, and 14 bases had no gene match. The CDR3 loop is CASSPGTERVEQYF. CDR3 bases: TGTGCCAGCAGCCCCGGGACAGAGAGGGTAGAGCAGTACTTC.

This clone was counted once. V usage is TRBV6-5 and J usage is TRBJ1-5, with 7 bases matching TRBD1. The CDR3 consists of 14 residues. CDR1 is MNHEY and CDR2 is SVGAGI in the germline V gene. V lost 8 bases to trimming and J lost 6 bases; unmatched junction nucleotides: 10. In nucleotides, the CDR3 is TGTGCCAGCCTACTTAACAGGGGCGCTCAGCCCCAGCATTTT. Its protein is CASLLNRGAQPQHF.

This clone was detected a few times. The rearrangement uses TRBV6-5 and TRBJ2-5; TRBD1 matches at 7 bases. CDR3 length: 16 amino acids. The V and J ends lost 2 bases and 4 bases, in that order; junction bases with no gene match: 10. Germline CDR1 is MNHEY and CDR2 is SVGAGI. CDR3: CASSYRAGGAGETQYF. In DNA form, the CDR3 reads TGTGCCAGCAGTTACAGGGCAGGGGGAGCTGGAGAGACCCAGTACTTC.

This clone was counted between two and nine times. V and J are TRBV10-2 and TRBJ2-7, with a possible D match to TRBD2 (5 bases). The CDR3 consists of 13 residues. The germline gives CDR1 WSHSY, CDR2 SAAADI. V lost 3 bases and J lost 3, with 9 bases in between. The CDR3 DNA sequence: TGCGCCAGCAGTGAACTAGGAGGCTACGAGCAGTACTTC. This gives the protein CASSELGGYEQYF.

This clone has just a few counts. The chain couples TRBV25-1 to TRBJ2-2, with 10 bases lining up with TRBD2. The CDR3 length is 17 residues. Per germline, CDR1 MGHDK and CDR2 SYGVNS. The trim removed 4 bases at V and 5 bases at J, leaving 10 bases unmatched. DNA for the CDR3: TGTGCCAGCAGTGGACTTAGCGGGAGGACGGGAACCGGGGAGCTGTTTTTT. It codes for CASSGLSGRTGTGELFF. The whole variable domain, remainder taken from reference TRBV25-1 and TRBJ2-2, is EADIYQTPRYLVIGTGKKITLECSQTMGHDKMYWYQQDPGMELHLIHYSYGVNSTEKGDLSSESTVSRIRTEHFPLTLESARPSHTSQYLCASSGLSGRTGTGELFFGEGSRLTVL.

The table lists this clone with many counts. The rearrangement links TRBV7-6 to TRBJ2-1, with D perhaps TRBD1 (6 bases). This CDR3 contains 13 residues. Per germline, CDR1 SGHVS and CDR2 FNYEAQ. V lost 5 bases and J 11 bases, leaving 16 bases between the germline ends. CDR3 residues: CASSPGQGTKQFF. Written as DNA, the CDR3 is TGTGCCAGCAGCCCAGGTCAGGGGACCAAGCAGTTCTTC.

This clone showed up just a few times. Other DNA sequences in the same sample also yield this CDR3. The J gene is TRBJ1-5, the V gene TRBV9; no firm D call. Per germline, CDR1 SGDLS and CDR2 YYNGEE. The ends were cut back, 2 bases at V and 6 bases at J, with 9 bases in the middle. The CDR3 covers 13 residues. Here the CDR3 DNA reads TGTGCCAGCAGCGTGGGAGGTTCTCAGCCCCAGCATTTT. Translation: CASSVGGSQPQHF.

The CDR3 sequence: CASSWGLAQITDTQYF. CDR3 DNA: TGTGCCAGCAGCTGGGGACTAGCGCAAATCACAGATACGCAGTATTTT. The V gene is TRBV7-8, the J gene TRBJ2-3; 10 positions match TRBD2. The length of the CDR3 is 16 residues. The germline CDR1 and CDR2 sequences are SGHVS and FQNEAQ. After removal of 4 bases from V and 2 bases from J, the junction contained 6 bases not matched to a gene.

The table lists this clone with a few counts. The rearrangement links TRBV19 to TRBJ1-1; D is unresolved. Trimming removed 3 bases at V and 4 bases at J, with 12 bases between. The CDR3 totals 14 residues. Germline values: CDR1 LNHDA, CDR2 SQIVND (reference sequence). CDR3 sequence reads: CASSITPETTEAFF. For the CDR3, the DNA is TGTGCCAGTAGTATCACCCCTGAGACCACTGAAGCTTTCTTT.